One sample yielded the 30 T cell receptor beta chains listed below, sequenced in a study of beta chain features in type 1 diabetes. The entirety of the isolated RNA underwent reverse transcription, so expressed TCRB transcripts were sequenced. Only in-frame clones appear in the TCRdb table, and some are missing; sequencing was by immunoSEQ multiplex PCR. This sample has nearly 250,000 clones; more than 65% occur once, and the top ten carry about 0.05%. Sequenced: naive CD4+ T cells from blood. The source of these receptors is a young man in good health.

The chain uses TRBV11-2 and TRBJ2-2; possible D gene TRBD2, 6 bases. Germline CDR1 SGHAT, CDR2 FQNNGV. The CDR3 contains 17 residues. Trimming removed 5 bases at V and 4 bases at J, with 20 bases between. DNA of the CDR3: TGTGCCAGCAGCGCCTCCACCGGGACTGTAATCACCGGGGAGCTGTTTTTT. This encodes CASSASTGTVITGELFF.

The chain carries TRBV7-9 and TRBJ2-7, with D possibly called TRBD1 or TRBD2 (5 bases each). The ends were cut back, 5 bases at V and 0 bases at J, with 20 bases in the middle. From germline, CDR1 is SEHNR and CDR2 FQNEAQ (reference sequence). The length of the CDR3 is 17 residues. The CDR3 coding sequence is TGTGCCAGCAGCCCCCCGGGACGGGTGATCCTCTCCTACGAGCAGTACTTC. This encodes CASSPPGRVILSYEQYF.

The CDR3 region has the DNA TGCAGCGTTGAAGGTCTAGCGAGTCATACGCAGTATTTT. Translating gives CSVEGLASHTQYF. V usage is TRBV29-1 and J usage is TRBJ2-3, with D possibly being TRBD2 (6 bases). Trimming stripped 1 base from V and 7 bases from J, with 12 bases between. The germline gives CDR1 SQVTM, CDR2 ANQGSEA. The length of the CDR3 is 13 residues.

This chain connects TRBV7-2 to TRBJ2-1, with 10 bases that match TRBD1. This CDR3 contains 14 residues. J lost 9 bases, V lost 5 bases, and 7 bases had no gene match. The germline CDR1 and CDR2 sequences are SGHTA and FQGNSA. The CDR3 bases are TGTGCCAGCAGCCTGGGACAGGGGTTGGGTGAGCAGTTCTTC. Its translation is CASSLGQGLGEQFF.

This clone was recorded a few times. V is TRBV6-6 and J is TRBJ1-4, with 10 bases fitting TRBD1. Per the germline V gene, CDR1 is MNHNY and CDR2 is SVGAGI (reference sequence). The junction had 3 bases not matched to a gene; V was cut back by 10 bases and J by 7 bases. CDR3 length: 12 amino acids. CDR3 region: CATWTGGEKLFF. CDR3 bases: TGTGCCACTTGGACAGGGGGTGAAAAACTGTTTTTT.

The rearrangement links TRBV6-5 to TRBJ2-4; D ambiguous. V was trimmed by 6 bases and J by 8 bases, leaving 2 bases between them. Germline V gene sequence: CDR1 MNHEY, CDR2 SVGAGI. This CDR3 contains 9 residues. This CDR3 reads CASRDIQYF. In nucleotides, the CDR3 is TGTGCCAGCAGGGACATTCAGTACTTC.

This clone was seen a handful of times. The CDR3, as DNA: TGTGCCAGCAGTGACGGAAGTTATAATTCACCCCTCCACTTT. Its translation: CASSDGSYNSPLHF. This sequence joins TRBV25-1 and TRBJ1-6; D is undetermined. Trimming took 3 bases from V and 4 from J, leaving 7 bases between them. Looked up from germline, CDR1 is MGHDK and CDR2 is SYGVNS. The CDR3 is 14 amino acids. Drawing the rest from reference TRBV25-1 and TRBJ1-6, the complete variable domain is EADIYQTPRYLVIGTGKKITLECSQTMGHDKMYWYQQDPGMELHLIHYSYGVNSTEKGDLSSESTVSRIRTEHFPLTLESARPSHTSQYLCASSDGSYNSPLHFGNGTRLTVT.

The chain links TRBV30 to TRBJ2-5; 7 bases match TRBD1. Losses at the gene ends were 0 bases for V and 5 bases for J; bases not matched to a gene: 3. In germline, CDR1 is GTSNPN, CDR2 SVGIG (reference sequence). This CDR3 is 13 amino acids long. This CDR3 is CAWSVQGYETQYF. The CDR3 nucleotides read TGTGCCTGGAGTGTACAGGGGTACGAGACCCAGTACTTC.

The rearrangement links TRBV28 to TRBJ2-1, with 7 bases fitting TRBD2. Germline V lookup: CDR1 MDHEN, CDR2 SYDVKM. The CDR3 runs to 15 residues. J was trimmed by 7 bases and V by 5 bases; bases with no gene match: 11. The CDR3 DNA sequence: TGTGCCAGCAGTCCCCTCGGGACTACCCAGAATGAGCAGTTCTTC. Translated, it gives CASSPLGTTQNEQFF.

CDR3 sequence: CSVHSPGQGVDEQYF. In DNA, the CDR3 is TGCAGCGTTCACTCCCCGGGACAGGGAGTTGACGAGCAGTACTTC. This chain joins TRBV29-1 and TRBJ2-7; TRBD1 agrees at 9 bases. V lost 5 bases, J lost 5 bases, and 13 bases stayed unmatched. From germline, CDR1 is SQVTM and CDR2 ANQGSEA. The CDR3 covers 15 residues.

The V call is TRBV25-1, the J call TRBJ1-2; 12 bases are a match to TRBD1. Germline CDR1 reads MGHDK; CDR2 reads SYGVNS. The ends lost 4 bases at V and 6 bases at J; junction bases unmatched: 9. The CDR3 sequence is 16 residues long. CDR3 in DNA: TGTGCCAGCAGTGGATCGACGGGACAGGGGGCCAATGGCTACACCTTC. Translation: CASSGSTGQGANGYTF.

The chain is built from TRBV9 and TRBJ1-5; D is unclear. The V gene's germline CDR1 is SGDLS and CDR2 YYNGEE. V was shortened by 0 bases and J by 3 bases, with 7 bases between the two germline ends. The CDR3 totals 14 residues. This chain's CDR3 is CASSVEMDNQPQHF. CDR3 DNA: TGTGCCAGCAGCGTAGAGATGGACAATCAGCCCCAGCATTTT.

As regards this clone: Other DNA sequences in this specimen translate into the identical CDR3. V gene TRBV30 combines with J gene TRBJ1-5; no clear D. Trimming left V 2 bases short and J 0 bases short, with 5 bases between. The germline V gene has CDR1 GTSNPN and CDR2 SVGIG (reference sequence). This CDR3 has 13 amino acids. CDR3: CAWSSDSNQPQHF. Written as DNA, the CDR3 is TGTGCCTGGAGTTCGGATAGCAATCAGCCCCAGCATTTT.

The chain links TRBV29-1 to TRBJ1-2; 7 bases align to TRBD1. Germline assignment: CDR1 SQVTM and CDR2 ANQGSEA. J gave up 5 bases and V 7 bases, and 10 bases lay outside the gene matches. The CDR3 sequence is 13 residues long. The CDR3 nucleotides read TGCAGCGCTTTTGACAGGGTCTCTTATGGCTACACCTTC. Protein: CSAFDRVSYGYTF.

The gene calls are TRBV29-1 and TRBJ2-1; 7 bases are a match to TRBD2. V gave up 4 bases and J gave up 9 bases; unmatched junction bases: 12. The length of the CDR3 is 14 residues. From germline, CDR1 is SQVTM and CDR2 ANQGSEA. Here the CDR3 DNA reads TGCAGCGTTGTAAGGACTAGTGGAGTCAGTGAGCAGTTCTTC. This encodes CSVVRTSGVSEQFF.

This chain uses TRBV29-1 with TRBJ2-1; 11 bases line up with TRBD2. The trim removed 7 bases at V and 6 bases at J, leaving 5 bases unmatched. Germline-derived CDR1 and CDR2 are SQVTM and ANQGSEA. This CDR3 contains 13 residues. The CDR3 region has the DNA TGCAGCGCACGACTAGCGGGACGCAATGAGCAGTTCTTC. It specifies CSARLAGRNEQFF.

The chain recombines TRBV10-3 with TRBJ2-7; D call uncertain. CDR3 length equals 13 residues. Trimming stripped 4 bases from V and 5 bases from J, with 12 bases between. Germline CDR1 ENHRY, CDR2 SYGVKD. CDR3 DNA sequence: TGTGCCATCAGTGCGGCCAGCGAGGACGAGCAGTACTTC. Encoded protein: CAISAASEDEQYF.

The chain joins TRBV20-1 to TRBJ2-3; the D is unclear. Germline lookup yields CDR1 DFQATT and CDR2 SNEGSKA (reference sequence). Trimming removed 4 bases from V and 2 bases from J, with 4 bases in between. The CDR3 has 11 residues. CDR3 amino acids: CSAIDTDTQYF. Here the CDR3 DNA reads TGCAGTGCTATTGACACAGATACGCAGTATTTT.

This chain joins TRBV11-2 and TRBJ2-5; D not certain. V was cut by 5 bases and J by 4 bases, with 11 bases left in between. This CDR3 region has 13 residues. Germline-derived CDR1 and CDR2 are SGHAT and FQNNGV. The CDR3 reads CASSTHPRETQYF. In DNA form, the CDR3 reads TGTGCCAGCAGCACTCACCCGAGAGAGACCCAGTACTTC.

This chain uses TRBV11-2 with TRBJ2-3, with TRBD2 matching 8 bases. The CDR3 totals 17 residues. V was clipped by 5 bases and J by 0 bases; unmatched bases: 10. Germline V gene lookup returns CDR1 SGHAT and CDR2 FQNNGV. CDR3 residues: CASSLRLSGKSTDTQYF. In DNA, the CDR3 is TGTGCCAGCAGCCTCAGACTTAGCGGGAAGAGCACAGATACGCAGTATTTT.

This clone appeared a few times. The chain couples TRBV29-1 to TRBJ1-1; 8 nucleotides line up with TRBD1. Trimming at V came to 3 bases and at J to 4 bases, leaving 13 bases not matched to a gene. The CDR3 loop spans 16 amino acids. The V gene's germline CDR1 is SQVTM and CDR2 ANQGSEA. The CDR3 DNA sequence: TGCAGCGTTGAGGAAAGACTGACAGGGGCGGCCACTGAAGCTTTCTTT. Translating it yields CSVEERLTGAATEAFF.

CDR3 residues: CASSKQGALTNEQYF. CDR3 in DNA: TGTGCCAGCAGTAAACAGGGGGCCTTGACGAACGAGCAGTACTTC. The genes are TRBV25-1 and TRBJ2-7; the match to TRBD1 covers 9 bases. The CDR3 loop spans 15 amino acids. V lost 5 bases to trimming and J lost 5 bases; unmatched junction nucleotides: 10. Germline CDR1 MGHDK, CDR2 SYGVNS.

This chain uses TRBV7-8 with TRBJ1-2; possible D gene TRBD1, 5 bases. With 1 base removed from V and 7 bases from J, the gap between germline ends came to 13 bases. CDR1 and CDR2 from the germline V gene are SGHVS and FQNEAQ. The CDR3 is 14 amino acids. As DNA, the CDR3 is TGTGCCAGCAGCTTAGAAGCGGGGCGTTCTGGCTACACCTTC. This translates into CASSLEAGRSGYTF. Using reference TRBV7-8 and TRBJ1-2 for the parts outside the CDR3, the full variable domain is GAGVSQSPRYKVAKRGQDVALRCDPISGHVSLFWYQQALGQGPEFLTYFQNEAQLDKSGLPSDRFFAERPEGSVSTLKIQRTQQEDSAVYLCASSLEAGRSGYTFGSGTRLTVV.

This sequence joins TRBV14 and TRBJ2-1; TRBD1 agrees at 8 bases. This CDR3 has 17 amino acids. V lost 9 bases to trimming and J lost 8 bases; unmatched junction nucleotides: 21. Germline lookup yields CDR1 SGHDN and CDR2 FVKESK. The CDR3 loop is CARGTNRRQGSIDEQFF. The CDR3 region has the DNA TGTGCCAGGGGCACCAACCGCCGACAGGGGAGTATCGATGAGCAGTTCTTC.

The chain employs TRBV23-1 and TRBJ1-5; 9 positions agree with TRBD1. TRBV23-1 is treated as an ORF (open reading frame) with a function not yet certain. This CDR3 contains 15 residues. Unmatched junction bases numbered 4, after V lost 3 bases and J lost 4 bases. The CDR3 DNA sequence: TGCGCCAGCAGTCATGCCGGACAGGGGAATCAGCCCCAGCATTTT. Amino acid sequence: CASSHAGQGNQPQHF.

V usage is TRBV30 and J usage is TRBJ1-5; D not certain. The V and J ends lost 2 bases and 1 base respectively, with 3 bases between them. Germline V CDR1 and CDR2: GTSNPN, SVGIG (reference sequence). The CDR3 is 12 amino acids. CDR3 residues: CAWSWSNQPQHF. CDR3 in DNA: TGTGCCTGGAGTTGGAGCAATCAGCCCCAGCATTTT.

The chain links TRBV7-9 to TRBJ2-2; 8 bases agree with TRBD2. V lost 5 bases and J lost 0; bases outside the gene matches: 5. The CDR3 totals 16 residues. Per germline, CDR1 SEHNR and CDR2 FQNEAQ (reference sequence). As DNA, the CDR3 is TGTGCCAGCAGCCAAAATAGCGGGACGAACACCGGGGAGCTGTTTTTT. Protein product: CASSQNSGTNTGELFF.

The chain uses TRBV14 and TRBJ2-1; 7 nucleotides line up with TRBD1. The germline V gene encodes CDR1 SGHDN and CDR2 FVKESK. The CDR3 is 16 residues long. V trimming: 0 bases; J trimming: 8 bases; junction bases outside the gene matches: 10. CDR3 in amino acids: CASSQDDAGGRYEQFF. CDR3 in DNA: TGTGCCAGCAGCCAAGATGACGCAGGGGGAAGGTATGAGCAGTTCTTC. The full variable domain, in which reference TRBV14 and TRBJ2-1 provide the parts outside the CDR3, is EAGVTQFPSHSVIEKGQTVTLRCDPISGHDNLYWYRRVMGKEIKFLLHFVKESKQDESGMPNNRFLAERTGGTYSTLKVQPAELEDSGVYFCASSQDDAGGRYEQFFGPGTRLTVL.

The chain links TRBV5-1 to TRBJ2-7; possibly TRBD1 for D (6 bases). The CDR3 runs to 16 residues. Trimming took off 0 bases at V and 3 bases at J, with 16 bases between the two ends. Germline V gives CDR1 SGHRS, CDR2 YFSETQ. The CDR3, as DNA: TGCGCCAGCAGCTTGGACCCAGGGGCAGGGAGCTACGAGCAGTACTTC. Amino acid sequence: CASSLDPGAGSYEQYF.

CDR3 loop: CASSLEGAAETQYF. Here the CDR3 DNA reads TGCGCCAGCAGCTTGGAGGGAGCAGCGGAGACCCAGTACTTC. The rearrangement links TRBV5-1 to TRBJ2-5, with D tentatively TRBD2 (5 bases). The CDR3 sequence is 14 residues long. CDR1 and CDR2 (germline): SGHRS, YFSETQ. The V end was cut by 0 bases, the J end by 5 bases, with 11 bases between.